Listed here are 30 T cell receptor beta chains from one sample, sequenced in a study of cytomegalovirus exposure and HLA in healthy donors (dated by TCRdb to between 2016 and 2019). Libraries were constructed by the immunoSEQ multiplex PCR assay. For the multiplex PCR, a mixture combining 60 forward primers for TCR Vbeta segments and 13 reverse primers for TCR Jbeta segments was used. Entries here come from immuneACCESS through TCRdb and include only in-frame sequences with V and J called. Some clones fail to appear in such tables; in the studies checked, an unresolved V gene covers under half of the shortfall, and the cause of the remainder is unknown. Within this sample are roughly 140,000 clones, with roughly 80% of them counted one time only. 2.5% to 3% of the sample belongs to the ten largest clones. Sequencing used PBMCs. These receptors all come from a female donor in good health and CMV-seronegative.

V usage is TRBV5-1 and J usage is TRBJ2-7; TRBD2 might be the D (6 bases). With 4 bases removed from V and 3 bases from J, the gap between germline ends came to 20 bases. Per germline, CDR1 SGHRS and CDR2 YFSETQ. This CDR3 comprises 16 residues. CDR3 region: CASSPDRRAVSYEQYF. CDR3 nucleotide sequence: TGCGCCAGCAGCCCCGATCGGAGGGCCGTTAGCTACGAGCAGTACTTC.

The V gene is TRBV10-3, the J gene TRBJ1-2; a possible D gene is TRBD1 (5 bases). The CDR3 has 13 residues. Looked up from germline, CDR1 is ENHRY and CDR2 is SYGVKD. The germline V and J ends were trimmed by 11 bases and 2 bases, with 15 bases remaining between them. CDR3 residues: CASTLDKNYGYTF. DNA of the CDR3: TGTGCCTCGACCTTGGACAAGAACTATGGCTACACCTTC.

J is TRBJ2-2 and V is TRBV18; 10 bases fit TRBD2. The CDR3 is 15 residues long. Germline CDR1 reads KGHSH; CDR2 reads LQKENI. V trimming: 8 bases; J trimming: 4 bases; junction bases outside the gene matches: 7. This CDR3 is CASRTSGVATGELFF. DNA of the CDR3: TGTGCCAGCAGAACTAGCGGGGTTGCCACCGGGGAGCTGTTTTTT.

V is TRBV14 and J is TRBJ2-5; 8 nucleotides line up with TRBD1. The V gene's germline CDR1 is SGHDN and CDR2 FVKESK. The CDR3 totals 17 residues. V was clipped by 2 bases and J by 4 bases; unmatched bases: 12. CDR3 amino acids: CASSQLTGQGVGETQYF. CDR3 DNA: TGTGCCAGCAGCCAACTAACCGGACAGGGAGTAGGAGAGACCCAGTACTTC.

The sample holds one count of this clone. CDR3 sequence: CASSIRDTWEQYF. The CDR3 DNA reads as TGTGCCAGTAGTATTAGGGACACCTGGGAGCAGTACTTC. This chain links TRBV19 with TRBJ2-5; D might be TRBD1 (6 bases). CDR1 and CDR2 from the germline V gene are LNHDA and SQIVND (reference sequence). CDR3 length equals 13 residues. V lost 3 bases to trimming and J lost 11 bases, with 16 bases between them.

The V call is TRBV5-8, the J call TRBJ1-4; D uncertain. CDR3 length equals 15 residues. Germline V gives CDR1 SGHTS, CDR2 YDEGEE. The V end lost 0 bases, the J end lost 5 bases, and 11 bases lay between the germline ends. The CDR3, as DNA: TGTGCCAGCAGCTTGGATTGGCAGCGAAATGAAAAACTGTTTTTT. It specifies CASSLDWQRNEKLFF.

The chain employs TRBV5-1 and TRBJ1-2; unclear D gene. The CDR3 has 14 residues. V was trimmed by 6 bases and J by 3 bases, leaving 15 bases between them. From germline, CDR1 is SGHRS and CDR2 YFSETQ. The CDR3 region has the DNA TGCGCCAGCAACGAAGGAGGCAGTGACTATGGCTACACCTTC. This encodes CASNEGGSDYGYTF.

Written as DNA, the CDR3 is TGTGCCAGCAGTTGGGGTAGGGGTGCCTACGAGCAGTACTTC. Translated: CASSWGRGAYEQYF. The chain combines TRBV27 with TRBJ2-7, with D possibly being TRBD1 (5 bases). Trimming stripped 4 bases from V and 2 bases from J, with 12 bases between. The CDR3 has 14 amino acids. Germline V gene data show CDR1 as MNHEY and CDR2 as SMNVEV (reference sequence).

The chain joins TRBV7-7 to TRBJ2-1; maybe TRBD2 (6 bases). This CDR3 region has 13 residues. Germline CDR1 SSHAT, CDR2 FNYEAQ (reference sequence). V lost 2 bases to trimming and J lost 10 bases, with 12 bases between them. The CDR3 DNA reads TGTGCCAGCAGCTTACTACTAGCAGGGGAGCAGTTCTTC. Protein sequence: CASSLLLAGEQFF.

The chain has TRBV6-5 and TRBJ1-6; TRBD1 is a possible D gene (6 bases). V was pared by 0 bases and J by 6 bases, with 9 bases between. Germline assignment: CDR1 MNHEY and CDR2 SVGAGI. The CDR3 is 15 amino acids. The CDR3 DNA reads TGTGCCAGCAGTTACTCGGCAGGGGTTAATTCACCCCTCCACTTT. Residues: CASSYSAGVNSPLHF.

The CDR3 coding sequence is TGTGCCAGCAGGGCACCCGGGACAGGGGTGAGTGAGCAGTACTTC. It encodes CASRAPGTGVSEQYF. The chain has TRBV6-1 and TRBJ2-5; the match to TRBD1 covers 10 bases. CDR3 length: 15 amino acids. The germline CDR1 and CDR2 sequences are MNHNS and SASEGT. The junction had 15 bases not matched to a gene; V was cut back by 6 bases and J by 11 bases.

The V call is TRBV7-9, the J call TRBJ2-6; possible D gene TRBD2, 5 bases. Trimming took off 5 bases at V and 0 bases at J, with 14 bases between the two ends. Germline V CDR1 and CDR2: SEHNR, FQNEAQ (reference sequence). This CDR3 region has 17 residues. The CDR3 is CASSRTPGYSGANVLTF. In DNA form, the CDR3 reads TGTGCCAGCAGCCGAACCCCGGGGTACTCTGGGGCCAACGTCCTGACTTTC.

The chain is built from TRBV5-1 and TRBJ2-2, with D maybe TRBD1 (6 bases). The ends were cut back, 2 bases at V and 2 bases at J, with 10 bases in the middle. The CDR3 runs 15 residues. The germline V gene encodes CDR1 SGHRS and CDR2 YFSETQ. In DNA, the CDR3 is TGCGCCAGCAGCTTTGGGACATCTAACACCGGGGAGCTGTTTTTT. Translating it yields CASSFGTSNTGELFF.

DNA of the CDR3: TGTGCCAGCAGCTTACCAGGGAAGGATTCACCCCTCCACTTT. Amino acids: CASSLPGKDSPLHF. The V and J genes are TRBV5-4 and TRBJ1-6; TRBD1 might be the D (5 bases). The germline V and J ends were trimmed by 2 bases and 8 bases, with 11 bases remaining between them. This CDR3 is 14 amino acids long. Germline V CDR1 and CDR2: SGHNT, YYREEE (reference sequence).

The chain employs TRBV2 and TRBJ1-2; TRBD1 matches 9 bases. The V gene end was trimmed by 6 bases and the J gene end by 8 bases; junction bases not matched to a gene: 4. Germline V lookup: CDR1 SNHLY, CDR2 FYNNEI. This CDR3 is 12 amino acids long. The CDR3 region is CASSQDRGGYTF. DNA of the CDR3: TGTGCCAGCAGCCAGGACAGGGGAGGCTACACCTTC.

The chain has TRBV5-6 and TRBJ2-3; weak D call: TRBD1 (5 bases). Germline V gives CDR1 SGHDT, CDR2 YYEEEE. V was clipped by 3 bases and J by 4 bases, with 12 bases between them. There are 14 residues in the CDR3. CDR3 DNA sequence: TGTGCCAGCAGCTCCCCAGGGAACGCAGATACGCAGTATTTT. Its translation is CASSSPGNADTQYF.

The V call is TRBV19, the J call TRBJ2-1; a weak D match, TRBD1 (5 bases). The CDR3 is 14 amino acids. Trimming removed 1 base at V and 6 bases at J, with 10 bases between. Germline V gene data show CDR1 as LNHDA and CDR2 as SQIVND (reference sequence). The CDR3 reads CASSIVGAFNEQFF. The CDR3 nucleotides are TGTGCCAGTAGTATAGTTGGGGCCTTCAATGAGCAGTTCTTC.

The gene calls are TRBV2 and TRBJ2-7; 10 bases align to TRBD1. This CDR3 has 14 residues. V was clipped by 6 bases and J by 2 bases; unmatched bases: 4. Germline V CDR1 and CDR2: SNHLY, FYNNEI. The CDR3 bases are TGTGCCAGCAGGCAGGGACAGGGGACCTACGAGCAGTACTTC. Protein: CASRQGQGTYEQYF.

As DNA, the CDR3 is TGTGCCAGCAGTGATCCTGGACAGGCAGATTCACCCCTCCACTTT. As protein: CASSDPGQADSPLHF. The J gene is TRBJ1-6, the V gene TRBV2; 7 nucleotides align to TRBD1. There are 15 residues in the CDR3. Germline V gene lookup returns CDR1 SNHLY and CDR2 FYNNEI. With V trimmed by 3 bases and J by 8 bases, 7 bases remained unmatched.

This clone was recorded only once. This chain links TRBV9 with TRBJ2-3, with 8 bases that match TRBD1. The J segment lost 6 bases and the V segment lost 4 bases, leaving 10 bases of the junction unmatched. The CDR3 consists of 15 residues. Germline V gene lookup returns CDR1 SGDLS and CDR2 YYNGEE. CDR3 sequence (DNA): TGTGCCAGCAGCCTCGACAGGGGTGGGGCGGATACGCAGTATTTT. Residues: CASSLDRGGADTQYF.

A single count supports this clone. The chain couples TRBV6-5 to TRBJ1-1, with D uncertain. The CDR3 extends over 15 amino acids. Trimming left V 1 base short and J 2 bases short, with 11 bases between. Per germline, CDR1 MNHEY and CDR2 SVGAGI. DNA of the CDR3: TGTGCCAGCAGTTACTTTGGAGGTATCAACACTGAAGCTTTCTTT. Amino acids: CASSYFGGINTEAFF.

CDR3 residues: CASSEGHRRKAFF. The DNA of the CDR3 is TGCGCCAGCAGCGAAGGACACAGGCGCAAAGCTTTCTTT. J is TRBJ1-1 and V is TRBV5-1, with a weak D call TRBD1 (5 bases). CDR1 and CDR2 (germline): SGHRS, YFSETQ. V was trimmed by 4 bases and J by 9 bases, leaving 16 bases between them. CDR3 size: 13 residues.

The gene calls are TRBV29-1 and TRBJ1-2, with D uncertain. V was trimmed by 6 bases and J by 1 base, leaving 15 bases between them. CDR3 size: 14 residues. Germline V gene data show CDR1 as SQVTM and CDR2 as ANQGSEA. The CDR3 DNA reads TGCAGCGTCTTGGGTGACACCGGTAACTATGGCTACACCTTC. Translation gives CSVLGDTGNYGYTF.

This clone has only one observation. This chain's CDR3 is CSVGGLAKNIQYF. CDR3 nucleotides: TGCAGCGTGGGGGGTCTAGCCAAAAACATTCAGTACTTC. The V gene is TRBV29-1, the J gene TRBJ2-4; a possible D gene is TRBD2 (6 bases). The CDR3 extends over 13 amino acids. Trimming removed 6 bases at V and 0 bases at J, with 9 bases between. The germline gives CDR1 SQVTM, CDR2 ANQGSEA.

V is TRBV6-6 and J is TRBJ2-1; D possibly corresponds to TRBD1 (6 bases). The length of the CDR3 is 12 residues. Germline CDR1 reads MNHNY; CDR2 reads SVGAGI (reference sequence). Trimming cost V 5 bases and J 7 bases, with 9 bases left between them. CDR3 protein: CASSPQGNEQFF. For the CDR3, the DNA is TGTGCCAGCAGTCCCCAGGGGAATGAGCAGTTCTTC.

The V call is TRBV6-5, the J call TRBJ2-7; 8 bases are a match to TRBD1. The CDR3 is made up of 15 amino acids. V was clipped by 1 base and J by 3 bases; unmatched bases: 5. Per the germline V gene, CDR1 is MNHEY and CDR2 is SVGAGI. CDR3 loop: CASSYWSGGVYEQYF. In DNA, the CDR3 is TGTGCCAGCAGTTACTGGTCAGGGGGCGTCTACGAGCAGTACTTC.

The chain carries TRBV30 and TRBJ2-2; D gene uncertain. Per the germline V gene, CDR1 is GTSNPN and CDR2 is SVGIG (reference sequence). V was cut by 1 base and J by 5 bases, with 8 bases left in between. The CDR3 contains 13 residues. DNA for the CDR3: TGTGCCTGGAGTGGGGCTCGGACCGGGGAGCTGTTTTTT. Amino acid sequence: CAWSGARTGELFF.

The rearrangement joins TRBV28 to TRBJ1-2, with 7 bases fitting TRBD1. Germline loops: CDR1 MDHEN, CDR2 SYDVKM. The CDR3 consists of 15 residues. Trimming at V came to 4 bases and at J to 4 bases, leaving 9 bases not matched to a gene. The CDR3 here is CASSSPRGASYGYTF. CDR3 bases: TGTGCCAGCAGTTCCCCCAGGGGGGCCTCCTATGGCTACACCTTC.

This clone came up once. V and J are TRBV29-1 and TRBJ2-1; a possible D gene is TRBD1 (5 bases). V dropped 5 bases and J dropped 4 bases, with 6 bases sitting between them. This CDR3 region has 11 residues. Germline V gives CDR1 SQVTM, CDR2 ANQGSEA. The CDR3 here is CSVKGYNEQFF. CDR3 DNA sequence: TGCAGCGTTAAGGGGTACAATGAGCAGTTCTTC.

V gene TRBV14 combines with J gene TRBJ2-7, with 7 bases identical to TRBD1. CDR1 and CDR2 (germline): SGHDN, FVKESK. The ends lost 4 bases at V and 3 bases at J; junction bases unmatched: 3. The CDR3 is made up of 13 amino acids. CDR3 sequence: CASSRGTVYEQYF. The DNA of the CDR3 is TGTGCCAGCAGCCGGGGGACAGTCTACGAGCAGTACTTC. Using reference TRBV14 and TRBJ2-7 for the parts outside the CDR3, the full variable domain is EAGVTQFPSHSVIEKGQTVTLRCDPISGHDNLYWYRRVMGKEIKFLLHFVKESKQDESGMPNNRFLAERTGGTYSTLKVQPAELEDSGVYFCASSRGTVYEQYFGPGTRLTVT.